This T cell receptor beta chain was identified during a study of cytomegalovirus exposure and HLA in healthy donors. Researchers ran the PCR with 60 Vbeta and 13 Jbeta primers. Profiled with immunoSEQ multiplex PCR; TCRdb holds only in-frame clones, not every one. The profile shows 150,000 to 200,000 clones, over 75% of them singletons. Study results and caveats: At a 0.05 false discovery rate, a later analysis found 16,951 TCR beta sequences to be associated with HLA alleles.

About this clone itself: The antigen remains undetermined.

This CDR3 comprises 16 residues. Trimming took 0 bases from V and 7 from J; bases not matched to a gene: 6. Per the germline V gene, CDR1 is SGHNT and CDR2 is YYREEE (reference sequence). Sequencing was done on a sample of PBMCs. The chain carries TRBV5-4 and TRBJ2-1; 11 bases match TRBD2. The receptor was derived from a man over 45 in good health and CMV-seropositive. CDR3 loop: CASSLVVTSGDNEQFF. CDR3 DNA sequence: TGTGCCAGCAGCTTGGTGGTGACTAGCGGGGATAATGAGCAGTTCTTC.